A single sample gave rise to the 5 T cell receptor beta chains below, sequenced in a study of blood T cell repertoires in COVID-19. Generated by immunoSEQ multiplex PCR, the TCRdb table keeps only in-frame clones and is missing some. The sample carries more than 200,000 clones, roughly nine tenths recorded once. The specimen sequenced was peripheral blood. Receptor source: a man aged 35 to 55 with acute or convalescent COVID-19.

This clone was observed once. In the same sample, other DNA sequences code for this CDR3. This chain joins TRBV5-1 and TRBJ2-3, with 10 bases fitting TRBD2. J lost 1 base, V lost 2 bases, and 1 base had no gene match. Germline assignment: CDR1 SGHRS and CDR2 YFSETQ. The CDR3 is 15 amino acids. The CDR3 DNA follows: TGCGCCAGCAGCTTCCTAGCGGGGGGCACAGATACGCAGTATTTT. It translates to CASSFLAGGTDTQYF.

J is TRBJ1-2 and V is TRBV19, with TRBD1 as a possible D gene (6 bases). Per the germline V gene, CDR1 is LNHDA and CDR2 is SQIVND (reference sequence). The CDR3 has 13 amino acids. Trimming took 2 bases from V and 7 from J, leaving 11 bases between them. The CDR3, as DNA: TGTGCCAGTAGTATAAACAGGGATGGTGGCTACACCTTC. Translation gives CASSINRDGGYTF.

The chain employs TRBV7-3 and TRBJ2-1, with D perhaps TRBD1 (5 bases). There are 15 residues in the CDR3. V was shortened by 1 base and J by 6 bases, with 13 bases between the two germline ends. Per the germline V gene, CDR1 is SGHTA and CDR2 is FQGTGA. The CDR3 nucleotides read TGTGCCAGCAGCTTAAATCAGGGAATGGTCAATGAGCAGTTCTTC. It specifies CASSLNQGMVNEQFF.

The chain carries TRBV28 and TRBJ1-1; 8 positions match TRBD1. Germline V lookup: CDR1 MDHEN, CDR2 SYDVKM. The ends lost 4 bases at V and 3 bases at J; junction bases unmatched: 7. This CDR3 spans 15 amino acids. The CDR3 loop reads CASSYRTGIDTEAFF. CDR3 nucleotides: TGTGCCAGCAGTTACCGGACAGGGATTGACACTGAAGCTTTCTTT.

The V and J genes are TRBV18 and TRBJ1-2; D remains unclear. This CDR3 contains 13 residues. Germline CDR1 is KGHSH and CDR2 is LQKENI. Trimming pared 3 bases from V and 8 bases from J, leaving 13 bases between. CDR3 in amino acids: CASSPLQSEGYTF. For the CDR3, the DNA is TGTGCCAGCTCACCCCTTCAGTCGGAGGGCTACACCTTC.